These T cell receptor beta chains were read from a single sample in a study of OX40 agonist ivuxolimab in advanced cancers. This table comes from immunoSEQ multiplex PCR, and its TCRdb copy is limited to in-frame clones, with some not included. The sample carries approximately 59,000 clones, approximately 87% recorded once. Sequenced material: CD4+ or CD8+ T cells sorted from blood, taken in a trial of the OX40 agonist ivuxolimab. The receptor source for this set is an adult with an advanced solid tumor such as melanoma, head and neck, liver or kidney cancer. CDR3s include the opening cysteine and the closing phenylalanine or tryptophan. A D gene is named only where the DNA matches it firmly. The size entry is marked missing in some rows and otherwise reads once, few, many or a size class.

v_call,d_call,j_call,clone_size,cdr3_nt,cdr3_aa
TRBV18,TRBD1,TRBJ2-7,NA,TGTGCCAGCTCACGGGGATTGGGACAGGGGAGCTCCTACGAGCAGTACTTC,CASSRGLGQGSSYEQYF
TRBV29-1,NA,TRBJ1-2,NA,TGCAGCGTTGAGGCGGGGGAGTTAATGAATGGCTACACCTTC,CSVEAGELMNGYTF
TRBV2,NA,TRBJ2-3,NA,TGTGCCAGCAGTGAAGCGCAGCGGTTCACAGATACGCAGTATTTT,CASSEAQRFTDTQYF
TRBV2,NA,TRBJ1-4,NA,TGTGCCAGCAGCAAGTCCGGGCCCATAGATGAAAAACTGTTTTTT,CASSKSGPIDEKLFF
TRBV7-9,NA,TRBJ2-3,NA,TGTGCCAGCAGCTTCATCGCAGATACGCAGTATTTT,CASSFIADTQYF
TRBV5-1,NA,TRBJ1-5,once,TGCGCCAGCAGCTTGGCTGGGGGCAAGCAGCCCCAGCATTTT,CASSLAGGKQPQHF
TRBV6-1,NA,TRBJ1-3,NA,TGTGCCAGCATTTCGTGGCCAACAGTAGGAAACACCATATATTTT,CASISWPTVGNTIYF
TRBV5-1,NA,TRBJ2-1,NA,TGCGCCAGCAGCTTGGCCGGAGACAGTTACAATGAGCAGTTCTTC,CASSLAGDSYNEQFF
TRBV5-1,NA,TRBJ1-4,NA,TGCGCCAGCAGCTCGGCAGGCATTAATGAAAAACTGTTTTTT,CASSSAGINEKLFF
TRBV5-1,TRBD2,TRBJ2-1,NA,TGCGCCAGCAGCTTACTAGCGGGGGGGCCGATGAATGAGCAGTTCTTC,CASSLLAGGPMNEQFF
TRBV18,NA,TRBJ2-7,NA,TGTGCCAGCTCATCTCTTGACAACTCCTACGAGCAGTACTTC,CASSSLDNSYEQYF
TRBV6-1,TRBD1,TRBJ2-1,once,TGTGCCAGCAGTGGGGACAGGGGAATATACAATGAGCAGTTCTTC,CASSGDRGIYNEQFF
TRBV6-6,TRBD2,TRBJ2-1,NA,TGTGCCAGCAGTTACTCGGGGACTAGCGGGGGTTACGAGCAGTTCTTC,CASSYSGTSGGYEQFF
TRBV7-9,NA,TRBJ2-5,NA,TGTGCCAGCACCATACAAGAGACCCAGTACTTC,CASTIQETQYF
TRBV29-1,NA,TRBJ2-3,NA,TGCAGCGTTGAAGATCGAATGCACAGGGCTACAGATACGCAGTATTTT,CSVEDRMHRATDTQYF
TRBV4-1,NA,TRBJ2-3,NA,TGCGCCAGCAGCCGACAACACACCTCTAGCACAGATACGCAGTATTTT,CASSRQHTSSTDTQYF
TRBV5-1,TRBD1,TRBJ1-4,NA,TGCGCCAGCAGGTGGGGACAGGGGGCAACTAATGAAAAACTGTTTTTT,CASRWGQGATNEKLFF
TRBV10-3,TRBD1,TRBJ1-1,NA,TGTGCCATCAGGGACAGGTCTGACACTGAAGCTTTCTTT,CAIRDRSDTEAFF
TRBV7-2,TRBD2,TRBJ2-1,NA,TGTGCCAGCAGCTTCAGCGGGGGGCAGTTAACAGAGCAGTTCTTC,CASSFSGGQLTEQFF
TRBV11-3,NA,TRBJ1-4,NA,TGTGCCAGCAGCTTTCTCCACCACGTGGGGGCGGGTAATGAAAAACTGTTTTTT,CASSFLHHVGAGNEKLFF
TRBV19,TRBD1,TRBJ2-5,NA,TGTGCCAGTAGTATAGCAGGCAGGGGGCTGGGAGAGACCCAGTACTTC,CASSIAGRGLGETQYF
TRBV15,TRBD1,TRBJ2-7,NA,TGTGCCACCAAACCTGGGACAGGGTCCTACGAGCAGTACTTC,CATKPGTGSYEQYF
TRBV5-6,NA,TRBJ2-3,NA,TGTGCCAGCAGCCCCCGCGGATCCAATACAGATACGCAGTATTTT,CASSPRGSNTDTQYF
TRBV6-4,NA,TRBJ2-7,NA,TGTGCCAGCCTGCACGGGGGGCTCCTCTACGAGCAGTACTTC,CASLHGGLLYEQYF